Below are 8 T cell receptor beta chains sequenced from a single sample in a study of OX40 agonist ivuxolimab in advanced cancers. Using immunoSEQ multiplex PCR, the repertoire was profiled, and TCRdb retains in-frame clones only, with some absent. The table lists 50,000 to 65,000 clones, approximately 90% of them singletons. Specimen: CD4+ or CD8+ T cells sorted from blood, collected in a trial of the OX40 agonist ivuxolimab. Receptor source: an adult with an advanced solid tumor such as melanoma, head and neck, liver or kidney cancer.

The chain combines TRBV15 with TRBJ1-2; possibly TRBD1 for D (6 bases). V lost 3 bases, J lost 6 bases, and 17 bases lay in between. The CDR3 length is 15 residues. Germline-derived CDR1 and CDR2 are LNHNV and YYDKDF (reference sequence). CDR3 nucleotide sequence: TGTGCCACCAGCAGCGAAAACAGGGTGATGAATGGCTACACCTTC. It encodes CATSSENRVMNGYTF.

The CDR3 is CASSLEPGNRASGNTIYF. The CDR3 DNA sequence: TGTGCCAGCAGCTTGGAGCCAGGGAACAGGGCTTCTGGAAACACCATATATTTT. V usage is TRBV7-3 and J usage is TRBJ1-3, with D possibly TRBD1 on 6 matching bases. The germline CDR1 and CDR2 sequences are SGHTA and FQGTGA. CDR3 length equals 18 residues. Trimming took 3 bases from V and 1 from J, leaving 19 bases between them.

On this clone: This specimen includes other DNA sequences encoding the same CDR3. The chain has TRBV6-4 and TRBJ2-3; TRBD1 is a possible D gene (5 bases). The ends were cut back, 2 bases at V and 4 bases at J, with 7 bases in the middle. The length of the CDR3 is 13 residues. Per germline, CDR1 MRHNA and CDR2 SNTAGT. The CDR3 region has the DNA TGTGCCAGCAGTGACCAGGGTGCAGATACGCAGTATTTT. This encodes CASSDQGADTQYF.

The chain employs TRBV10-2 and TRBJ2-5; D assignment may be TRBD1 or TRBD2 (6 bases each). The CDR3 extends over 13 amino acids. Germline V gene lookup returns CDR1 WSHSY and CDR2 SAAADI. With 2 bases removed from V and 9 bases from J, the gap between germline ends came to 13 bases. The CDR3 region is CASSEGLRGAQYF. As DNA, the CDR3 is TGCGCCAGCAGTGAGGGGTTGAGGGGGGCCCAGTACTTC.

The V gene is TRBV5-1, the J gene TRBJ2-1; possibly TRBD2 for D (5 bases). The germline V gene encodes CDR1 SGHRS and CDR2 YFSETQ. Trimming took 0 bases from V and 4 from J, leaving 8 bases between them. The CDR3 runs to 14 residues. The CDR3 DNA is TGCGCCAGCAGCTTGGGGGAGCGGTACAATGAGCAGTTCTTC. Translating gives CASSLGERYNEQFF.

The J gene is TRBJ1-1, the V gene TRBV7-9; 11 bases align to TRBD1. The CDR3 spans 15 residues. Germline-derived CDR1 and CDR2 are SEHNR and FQNEAQ (reference sequence). Trimming cost V 4 bases and J 5 bases; bases outside gene matches: 6. This CDR3 is CASSSTGTGGTEAFF. DNA for the CDR3: TGTGCCAGCAGCTCAACCGGGACAGGGGGGACTGAAGCTTTCTTT.

In its sample, this clone was seen once. The DNA of the CDR3 is TGTGCCAGCAGCTTAGGCTCAGGGGGAGCCTACGAGCAGTACTTC. Translating it yields CASSLGSGGAYEQYF. V is TRBV7-2 and J is TRBJ2-7, with TRBD1 matching 7 bases. Germline CDR1 reads SGHTA; CDR2 reads FQGNSA. V trimming: 1 base; J trimming: 2 bases; junction bases outside the gene matches: 5. The CDR3 loop spans 15 amino acids.

The chain has TRBV6-6 and TRBJ2-1; D may be TRBD2 (6 bases). Germline CDR1 reads MNHNY; CDR2 reads SVGAGI (reference sequence). CDR3 length: 15 residues. Trimming took off 4 bases at V and 1 base at J, with 11 bases between the two ends. CDR3: CASSLSGPSYNEQFF. DNA for the CDR3: TGTGCCAGCAGTTTAAGCGGGCCATCCTACAATGAGCAGTTCTTC.